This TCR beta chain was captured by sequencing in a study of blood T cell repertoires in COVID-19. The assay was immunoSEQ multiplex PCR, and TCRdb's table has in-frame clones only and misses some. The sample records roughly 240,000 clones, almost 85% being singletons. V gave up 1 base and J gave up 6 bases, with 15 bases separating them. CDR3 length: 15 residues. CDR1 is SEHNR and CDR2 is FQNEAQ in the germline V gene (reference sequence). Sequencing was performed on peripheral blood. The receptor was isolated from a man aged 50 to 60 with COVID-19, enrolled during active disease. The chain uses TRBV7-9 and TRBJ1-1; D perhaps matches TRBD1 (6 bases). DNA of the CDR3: TGTGCCAGCAGCTTAGACATCCAGGGGTGGTCTGAAGCTTTCTTT. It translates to CASSLDIQGWSEAFF.